The 3 T cell receptor beta chains presented below share a single source sample, sequenced in a study of CD8 T cells in Susac syndrome. When the RNA was reverse transcribed, random hexamers were used with an input of 0.5 to 1 ug. One entry per CDR3 protein, called by TCRdb with MiXCR from the immunoSEQ multiplex PCR reads. The sample carries about 100,000 distinct CDR3 sequences, just under 95% recorded once. The sequenced material came from CD8+ T cells from PBMCs. Receptors originate from a human donor in good health.

V gene TRBV7-6 combines with J gene TRBJ2-1, with a weak D call TRBD2 (6 bases). V was trimmed by 5 bases and J by 5 bases, leaving 10 bases between them. CDR1 SGHVS and CDR2 FNYEAQ come from the germline V gene. The CDR3 loop spans 13 amino acids. CDR3 DNA sequence: TGTGCCAGCAGCACCGGGGAGGACAATGAGCAGTTCTTC. Translated: CASSTGEDNEQFF. Full variable domain (outside the CDR3, taken from reference TRBV7-6 and TRBJ2-1): GAGVSQSPRYKVTKRGQDVALRCDPISGHVSLYWYRQALGQGPEFLTYFNYEAQQDKSGLPNDRFSAERPEGSISTLTIQRTEQRDSAMYRCASSTGEDNEQFFGPGTRLTVL.

The J gene is TRBJ1-2, the V gene TRBV9; 8 bases fit TRBD1. The CDR3 has 14 amino acids. The V gene's germline CDR1 is SGDLS and CDR2 YYNGEE. V lost 3 bases, J lost 8 bases, and 9 bases stayed unmatched. DNA of the CDR3: TGTGCCAGCAGCGAGGGACAGGAGGTTAACGGCTACACCTTC. It codes for CASSEGQEVNGYTF.

V is TRBV20-1 and J is TRBJ1-1; possibly TRBD1 for D (5 bases). The CDR3 runs 15 residues. Looked up from germline, CDR1 is DFQATT and CDR2 is SNEGSKA (reference sequence). Trimming took off 1 base at V and 1 base at J, with 13 bases between the two ends. The CDR3 region has the DNA TGCAGTGCTAGAGGTTGGACATATCAGAACACTGAAGCTTTCTTT. Its protein is CSARGWTYQNTEAFF.